A single sample gave rise to the 2 T cell receptor beta chains below, sequenced in a study of response to subunit inactivated influenza vaccine. TCRdb re-analysed the RT-PCR reads in MiXCR, keeping a single row per CDR3 protein. The sample carries hundreds of thousands of distinct CDR3 sequences, about 10% recorded once. The sequencing here drew on PBMCs from blood, taken on the day of vaccination. These receptors came from a man aged 50-60 years who received an inactivated influenza vaccine.

The chain links TRBV5-1 to TRBJ2-1; 8 nucleotides align to TRBD2. V lost 4 bases and J lost 4; bases outside the gene matches: 7. This CDR3 region has 15 residues. Germline V gives CDR1 SGHRS, CDR2 YFSETQ. The CDR3: CASSGTGGDYNEQFF. CDR3 DNA sequence: TGCGCCAGCAGCGGCACGGGGGGGGATTACAATGAGCAGTTCTTC.

This clonotype has just a few counts. The chain has TRBV20-1 and TRBJ2-7, with D tentatively TRBD1 (5 bases). V shed 2 bases and J shed 5 bases, with 25 bases lying between them. The CDR3 runs 17 residues. CDR1 is DFQATT, CDR2 SNEGSKA, per germline (reference sequence). DNA of the CDR3: TGCAGTGCTAGACTTCACGCCGGCCAGGGTGGTTTCCACGAGCAGTACTTC. It encodes CSARLHAGQGGFHEQYF.